These 25 T cell receptor beta chains share one sample of origin, sequenced in a study of T cells after yellow fever vaccination. TCRdb re-derived calls from the 5' RACE reads in MiXCR, one entry per CDR3 protein. The sample yields 300,000 to 400,000 distinct CDR3 sequences, about 9.5% seen once. The source material was PBMCs, sampled on the day of the first yellow fever vaccination. The receptors come from a man between 18 and 35 years old who received the YFV17D yellow fever vaccine.

The chain links TRBV20-1 to TRBJ2-5; D gene ambiguous. V lost 0 bases to trimming and J lost 1 base, with 6 bases between them. The germline CDR1 and CDR2 sequences are DFQATT and SNEGSKA (reference sequence). This CDR3 is built from 13 residues. CDR3 sequence: CSAREVPQETQYF. The CDR3 DNA reads TGCAGTGCTAGAGAAGTACCCCAAGAGACCCAGTACTTC.

V usage is TRBV7-2 and J usage is TRBJ2-5, with 7 positions matching TRBD1. This CDR3 contains 14 residues. Germline V gene data show CDR1 as SGHTA and CDR2 as FQGNSA. V trimming: 5 bases; J trimming: 2 bases; junction bases outside the gene matches: 5. CDR3 coding DNA: TGTGCCAGCAGCAGACAGGGATCGCAAGAGACCCAGTACTTC. Protein sequence: CASSRQGSQETQYF.

This clonotype was seen a few times. The rearrangement links TRBV7-6 to TRBJ2-2, with D maybe TRBD2 (5 bases). Trimming cost V 5 bases and J 5 bases, with 12 bases left between them. The CDR3 extends over 14 amino acids. Germline CDR1 and CDR2: SGHVS and FNYEAQ. The CDR3 is CASSPWTFTGELFF. CDR3 DNA: TGTGCCAGCAGCCCGTGGACTTTTACCGGGGAGCTGTTTTTT.

The chain recombines TRBV6-5 with TRBJ1-1; no clear D gene. V dropped 9 bases and J dropped 4 bases, with 9 bases sitting between them. CDR3 size: 11 residues. Per germline, CDR1 MNHEY and CDR2 SVGAGI. CDR3 sequence reads: CASHSPTEAFF. As DNA, the CDR3 is TGTGCCAGTCATTCCCCCACTGAAGCTTTCTTT.

Only a few counts were recorded for this clonotype. This sequence joins TRBV4-3 and TRBJ1-2, with D tentatively TRBD1 (6 bases). CDR3 size: 15 residues. Germline CDR1 reads LGHNA; CDR2 reads YSLEER. Trimming cost V 4 bases and J 6 bases, with 18 bases left between them. In DNA form, the CDR3 reads TGCGCCAGCAGCCTGGGGCAGGGGTTTAGGCATGGCTACACCTTC. As protein: CASSLGQGFRHGYTF.

The chain has TRBV20-1 and TRBJ2-3; D gene uncertain. Germline CDR1 DFQATT, CDR2 SNEGSKA (reference sequence). Trimming pared 0 bases from V and 11 bases from J, leaving 9 bases between. CDR3 length: 11 residues. CDR3 nucleotides: TGCAGTGCTAGAGATCGGGTTGGGCAGTATTTT. The encoded protein is CSARDRVGQYF.

Only a few counts were recorded for this clonotype. The J gene is TRBJ2-3, the V gene TRBV25-1; no definite D call. Germline V gene lookup returns CDR1 MGHDK and CDR2 SYGVNS. V lost 2 bases, J lost 4 bases, and 7 bases lay in between. The CDR3 length is 13 residues. The CDR3 nucleotides read TGTGCCAGCAGTGAAGTTAAGGCAGATACGCAGTATTTT. Translating gives CASSEVKADTQYF.

CDR3 nucleotides: TGTGCCAGCAGTCCCCCACTTGGGGAGCAGTACGTC. Residues: CASSPPLGEQYV. This rearrangement joins TRBV28 to TRBJ2-7; D is ambiguous. V was shortened by 5 bases and J by 7 bases, with 12 bases between the two germline ends. The CDR3 is made up of 12 amino acids. The germline gives CDR1 MDHEN, CDR2 SYDVKM.

This clonotype was seen only a few times. V is TRBV7-8 and J is TRBJ1-3, with D unresolved. CDR3 length: 13 amino acids. Germline V gene lookup returns CDR1 SGHVS and CDR2 FQNEAQ. The V end was cut by 4 bases, the J end by 4 bases, with 8 bases between. In nucleotides, the CDR3 is TGTGCCAGCAGCTCATGGGAGGGAAACACCATATATTTT. This encodes CASSSWEGNTIYF.

The chain couples TRBV5-4 to TRBJ2-5; D is uncertain. Germline V gene sequence: CDR1 SGHNT, CDR2 YYREEE (reference sequence). Trimming cost V 0 bases and J 2 bases, with 8 bases left between them. The CDR3 contains 14 residues. The CDR3 region has the DNA TGTGCCAGCAGCTTGGAACAGCGACAAGAGACCCAGTACTTC. It codes for CASSLEQRQETQYF.

This clonotype was counted a few times. The chain combines TRBV6-2 or TRBV6-3 with TRBJ1-1; unclear D gene. The germline V gene encodes CDR1 MNHEY and CDR2 SVGEGT. The CDR3 loop spans 12 amino acids. The V gene lost 2 bases and the J gene lost 3 bases, with 4 bases spanning the gap. CDR3 nucleotide sequence: TGTGCCAGCAGTTACGGGTACACTGAAGCTTTCTTT. Protein: CASSYGYTEAFF.

The chain joins TRBV5-1 to TRBJ2-5; D not resolved. The V gene lost 5 bases and the J gene lost 6 bases, with 5 bases spanning the gap. This CDR3 region has 10 residues. CDR1 and CDR2 (germline): SGHRS, YFSETQ. CDR3 loop: CASRGKTQYF. In DNA, the CDR3 is TGCGCCAGCAGAGGGAAGACCCAGTACTTC.

This clonotype was counted a few times. The rearrangement joins TRBV15 to TRBJ1-2, with 8 bases aligning to TRBD1. Trimming took 3 bases from V and 8 from J; bases not matched to a gene: 8. The germline gives CDR1 LNHNV, CDR2 YYDKDF (reference sequence). This CDR3 is built from 14 residues. This CDR3 reads CATSSGQGGGGYTF. The CDR3 DNA reads as TGTGCCACCAGCAGCGGACAGGGCGGAGGAGGCTACACCTTC.

The rearrangement links TRBV4-2 to TRBJ1-5; possible D gene TRBD1, 6 bases. The CDR3 is made up of 17 amino acids. Germline loops: CDR1 LGHNA, CDR2 YNFKEQ. V was trimmed by 0 bases and J by 4 bases, leaving 16 bases between them. CDR3 loop: CASSQDQQGIRNQPQHF. The CDR3, as DNA: TGTGCCAGCAGCCAAGATCAGCAGGGGATAAGGAATCAGCCCCAGCATTTT.

The rearrangement uses TRBV20-1 and TRBJ2-3; a weak D match, TRBD2 (7 bases). Trimming shortened V by 3 bases and J by 2 bases, and 15 bases separated the two germline ends. This CDR3 is built from 15 residues. Germline-derived CDR1 and CDR2 are DFQATT and SNEGSKA (reference sequence). Here the CDR3 DNA reads TGCAGTGCTAGGTGGAGGGGGGGGTCCACAGATACGCAGTATTTT. Translated, it gives CSARWRGGSTDTQYF.

Only a few counts were recorded for this clonotype. The chain couples TRBV28 to TRBJ2-7; D is possibly TRBD1 (5 bases). The CDR3 consists of 14 residues. Trimming cost V 4 bases and J 0 bases, with 10 bases left between them. Germline CDR1 MDHEN, CDR2 SYDVKM. CDR3 nucleotide sequence: TGTGCCAGCAGTTATGCAGGGAACTCCTACGAGCAGTACGTC. Translated, it gives CASSYAGNSYEQYV.

This clonotype was seen only a few times. The J gene is TRBJ1-1, the V gene TRBV5-1; D gene uncertain. Germline V gene lookup returns CDR1 SGHRS and CDR2 YFSETQ. The CDR3 is 14 amino acids. With 4 bases removed from V and 2 bases from J, the gap between germline ends came to 12 bases. CDR3 amino acids: CASSATETNTEAFF. The CDR3 nucleotides read TGCGCCAGCAGCGCCACAGAAACCAACACTGAAGCTTTCTTT.

The table lists this clonotype with a few counts. The chain recombines TRBV5-1 with TRBJ1-4; 9 bases map to TRBD1. V gave up 2 bases and J gave up 3 bases; unmatched junction bases: 8. The CDR3 runs 17 residues. Germline V gives CDR1 SGHRS, CDR2 YFSETQ. Here the CDR3 DNA reads TGCGCCAGCAGCTTCGGGACAGGGTCCTCATCTAATGAAAAACTGTTTTTT. It specifies CASSFGTGSSSNEKLFF.

At least ten counts were recorded for this clonotype. J is TRBJ2-3 and V is TRBV19; D uncertain. The V end was cut by 3 bases, the J end by 1 base, with 5 bases between. CDR1 and CDR2 (germline): LNHDA, SQIVND (reference sequence). This CDR3 has 13 amino acids. CDR3 in DNA: TGTGCCAGTAGTATCGCCCGCACAGATACGCAGTATTTT. Translated: CASSIARTDTQYF.

This clonotype was seen only a few times. The chain combines TRBV20-1 with TRBJ2-5; tentatively, D is TRBD1 (6 bases). The CDR3 extends over 14 amino acids. The V gene's germline CDR1 is DFQATT and CDR2 SNEGSKA (reference sequence). V lost 0 bases, J lost 4 bases, and 12 bases lay in between. For the CDR3, the DNA is TGCAGTGCTAGAGAGGGGGCCGTGGTAGAGACCCAGTACTTC. Protein sequence: CSAREGAVVETQYF.

This chain joins TRBV10-3 and TRBJ2-2, with 10 bases aligning to TRBD2. V lost 3 bases, J lost 2 bases, and 9 bases stayed unmatched. The CDR3 covers 18 residues. Germline V lookup: CDR1 ENHRY, CDR2 SYGVKD. CDR3: CAISDLLAGSQNTGELFF. CDR3 DNA sequence: TGTGCCATCAGTGACTTACTAGCGGGGTCCCAAAACACCGGGGAGCTGTTTTTT.

This clonotype was recorded many times. The chain couples TRBV18 to TRBJ2-1; 15 nucleotides agree with TRBD2. Losses at the gene ends were 4 bases for V and 8 bases for J; bases not matched to a gene: 6. This CDR3 has 16 residues. Germline CDR1 reads KGHSH; CDR2 reads LQKENI. CDR3 bases: TGTGCCAGCTCACGAAGGACTAGCGGGGGGGCTGATGAGCAGTTCTTC. Amino acid sequence: CASSRRTSGGADEQFF.

This clonotype was counted only a few times. This chain joins TRBV12-3 or TRBV12-4 and TRBJ1-5, with D unclear. CDR3 length: 14 residues. Trimming removed 2 bases from V and 3 bases from J, with 8 bases in between. CDR3 residues: CASSLSAYNQPQHF. The CDR3 nucleotides are TGTGCCAGCAGTTTATCGGCTTACAATCAGCCCCAGCATTTT.

This clonotype was seen a few times. V and J are TRBV4-1 and TRBJ2-7, with D perhaps TRBD1 (6 bases). This CDR3 has 15 residues. Trimming removed 4 bases at V and 3 bases at J, with 16 bases between. CDR1 and CDR2 from the germline V gene are MGHRA and YSYEKL. CDR3 loop: CASSRQTGRDYEQYV. The CDR3 nucleotides are TGCGCCAGCAGCCGACAGACAGGACGAGACTACGAGCAGTACGTC.

This rearrangement joins TRBV11-2 to TRBJ2-3, with D unclear. V lost 3 bases, J lost 5 bases, and 9 bases lay in between. The germline gives CDR1 SGHAT, CDR2 FQNNGV. The CDR3 is 13 residues long. The CDR3 loop is CASSFLVRDTQYF. The CDR3, as DNA: TGTGCCAGCAGCTTTTTGGTTAGAGATACGCAGTATTTT.